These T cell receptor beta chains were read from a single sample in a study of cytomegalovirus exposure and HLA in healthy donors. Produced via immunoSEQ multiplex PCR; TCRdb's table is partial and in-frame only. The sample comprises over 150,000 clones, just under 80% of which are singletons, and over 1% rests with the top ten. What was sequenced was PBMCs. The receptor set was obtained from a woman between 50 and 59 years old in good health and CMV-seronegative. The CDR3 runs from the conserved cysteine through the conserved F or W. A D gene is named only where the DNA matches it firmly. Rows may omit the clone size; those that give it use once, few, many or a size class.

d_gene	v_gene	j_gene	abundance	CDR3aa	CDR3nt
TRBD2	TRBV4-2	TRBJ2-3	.	CASSQILAGGRSTDTQYF	TGTGCCAGCAGCCAAATACTAGCGGGGGGCCGAAGCACAGATACGCAGTATTTT
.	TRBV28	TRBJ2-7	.	CASSRGQSSYEQYF	TGTGCCAGCAGCAGAGGACAGAGCTCCTACGAGCAGTACTTC
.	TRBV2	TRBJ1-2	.	CASSPTEYGYTF	TGTGCCAGCAGCCCTACCGAGTATGGCTACACCTTC
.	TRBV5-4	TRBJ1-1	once	CASSLGGGYMNTEAFF	TGTGCCAGCAGCTTGGGCGGGGGCTACATGAACACTGAAGCTTTCTTT
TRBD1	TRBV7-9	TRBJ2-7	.	CASSPGQGAYEQYF	TGTGCCAGCAGCCCGGGGCAGGGGGCTTACGAGCAGTACTTC
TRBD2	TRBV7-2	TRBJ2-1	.	CATHLAGGLGEQFF	TGTGCCACCCATCTAGCGGGAGGGCTTGGTGAGCAGTTCTTC
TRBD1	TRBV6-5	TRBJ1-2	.	CASSTRTGPTYGYTF	TGTGCCAGCAGTACGCGGACAGGCCCTACCTATGGCTACACCTTC
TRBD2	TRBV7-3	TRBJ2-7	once	CASSSRAGANDYEQYF	TGTGCCAGCAGCTCAAGAGCGGGAGCCAATGACTACGAGCAGTACTTC
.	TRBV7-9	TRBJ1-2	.	CASTNTGSYYGYTF	TGTGCCAGCACCAATACAGGGTCTTACTATGGCTACACCTTC
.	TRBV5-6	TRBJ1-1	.	CASSLGADGTEDFF	TGTGCCAGCAGCCTTGGGGCAGACGGCACTGAAGATTTCTTT
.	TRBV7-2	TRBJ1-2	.	CASSLIRGADYGYTF	TGTGCCAGCAGCTTGATTCGGGGGGCCGACTATGGCTACACCTTC
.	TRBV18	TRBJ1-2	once	CASSPPSSGRNYGYTF	TGTGCCAGCTCACCACCATCCTCAGGGAGGAACTATGGCTACACCTTC
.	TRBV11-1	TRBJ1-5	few	CASSSGGNQPQHF	TGTGCCAGCAGCTCGGGGGGGAATCAGCCCCAGCATTTT
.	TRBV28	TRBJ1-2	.	CASSSPPTPNYGYTF	TGTGCCAGCAGTTCACCCCCGACACCTAACTATGGCTACACCTTC
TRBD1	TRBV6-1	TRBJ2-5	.	CASSPGTGGRETQYF	TGTGCCAGCAGCCCCGGGACAGGGGGCCGAGAGACCCAGTACTTC
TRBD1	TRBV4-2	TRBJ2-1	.	CASSQVGQGARNEQFF	TGTGCCAGCAGCCAAGTGGGGCAGGGGGCGCGGAATGAGCAGTTCTTC
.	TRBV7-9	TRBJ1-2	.	CASSLAAALRGYTF	TGTGCCAGCAGCTTAGCGGCGGCCCTGCGTGGCTACACCTTC
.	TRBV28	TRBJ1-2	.	CASSLGSPNYGYTF	TGTGCCAGCAGTTTAGGCAGTCCTAACTATGGCTACACCTTC
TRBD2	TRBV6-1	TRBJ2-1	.	CASSEVGMLAGVEQFF	TGTGCCAGCAGTGAAGTTGGGATGCTAGCGGGAGTTGAGCAGTTCTTC
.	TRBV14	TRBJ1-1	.	CASSQTTGYDAEAFF	TGTGCCAGCAGCCAGACTACAGGGTATGACGCTGAAGCTTTCTTT
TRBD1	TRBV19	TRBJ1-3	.	CASSGRDRAPGNTIYF	TGTGCCAGTAGTGGACGGGACAGGGCACCGGGAAACACCATATATTTT
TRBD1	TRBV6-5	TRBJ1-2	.	CASGQPGQGSYGYTF	TGTGCCAGCGGCCAACCGGGACAGGGGTCCTATGGCTACACCTTC
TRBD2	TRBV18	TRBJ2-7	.	CASSPGTSGYEQYF	TGTGCCAGCTCACCCGGGACTAGCGGCTACGAGCAGTACTTC
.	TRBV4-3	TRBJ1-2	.	CASSQSGGGQKSYGYTF	TGCGCCAGCAGCCAAAGTGGCGGGGGGCAGAAGAGCTATGGCTACACCTTC